Many counts were recorded for the clone carrying this T cell receptor (beta chain). The antigen is unknown. Patients with ophthalmopathy all had a Clinical Activity Score of at least 3, a NOSPECS grade of at least 4 and duration under 3 months. Each diagnosis was grounded in clinical symptoms, serum thyroxine and TRAb, thyroid ultrasound, and orbital computed tomography. The data stem from a study of T cells in Graves' hyperthyroidism and ophthalmopathy. Whole-study context: Peripheral blood samples were taken at initial diagnosis, prior to any treatment.

Deletions cut 7 bases from V and 3 bases from J, with 9 bases between. The CDR3 is 11 amino acids. Germline CDR1 and CDR2: SQVTM and ANQGSEA. Amplified TCR beta CDR3 regions came from RNA transcripts. Researchers ran a first-round RT-PCR on the TCR CDR3 using the HTBI primer set. TCRdb re-derived calls from the multiplex PCR reads in MiXCR, one entry per CDR3 protein. Of roughly 550,000 distinct CDR3 sequences in the sample, roughly 16% were seen once. Study results and caveats: Model-based prediction identified ophthalmopathy a median 6.5 months prior to its onset.

The chain uses TRBV29-1 and TRBJ2-5, with a weak D call TRBD2 (6 bases). The origin of this receptor is a woman younger than 45 with Graves' ophthalmopathy. The source material was blood. DNA for the CDR3: TGCAGCGCAGTAGCGGAAGAGACCCAGTACTTC. Translated, it gives CSAVAEETQYF.